A single sample is the source of the 27 T cell receptor beta chains below, sequenced in a study of T cells in Graves' hyperthyroidism and ophthalmopathy. Using RNA transcripts as the source, TCR beta CDR3 regions were amplified. HTBI primers were used for first-round RT-PCR of the TCR CDR3. TCRdb fed the multiplex PCR reads into MiXCR, producing one record per CDR3 protein. This table has approximately 520,000 distinct CDR3 sequences, roughly a quarter appearing once. Sequenced input: blood. The receptors were sampled from a woman younger than 45 with Graves' ophthalmopathy.

This clonotype was counted ten times or more. The chain is built from TRBV4-3 and TRBJ1-1, with D unresolved. The V end was cut by 1 base, the J end by 4 bases, with 7 bases between. CDR1 is LGHNA, CDR2 YSLEER, per germline. This CDR3 region has 13 residues. Here the CDR3 reads CASSQVPGTEAFF. CDR3 in DNA: TGCGCCAGCAGCCAAGTTCCGGGCACTGAAGCTTTCTTT.

This clonotype was seen at least ten times. The chain links TRBV4-3 to TRBJ1-2; 8 bases agree with TRBD1. Trimming at V came to 4 bases and at J to 7 bases, leaving 17 bases not matched to a gene. Germline loops: CDR1 LGHNA, CDR2 YSLEER. The CDR3 totals 17 residues. The CDR3 DNA follows: TGCGCCAGCAGCCTTGGTGTTCAGGAAGGGACAGGCGGTGGCTACACCTTC. The encoded protein is CASSLGVQEGTGGGYTF.

The chain links TRBV18 to TRBJ1-5, with D maybe TRBD1 (5 bases). Germline loops: CDR1 KGHSH, CDR2 LQKENI. V was trimmed by 3 bases and J by 2 bases, leaving 20 bases between them. The CDR3 extends over 18 amino acids. The DNA for the CDR3 is TGTGCCAGCTCACCGAGTGACAGCCTGGGCCCTGGCAATCAGCCCCAGCATTTT. It is translated as CASSPSDSLGPGNQPQHF.

The CDR3 DNA reads as TGTGCCAGCAGTTACTCGCGGGGCGTACTGTTTTTT. It yields the protein CASSYSRGVLFF. V and J are TRBV6-2 or TRBV6-3 and TRBJ1-4; D is perhaps TRBD1 (5 bases). The V end lost 0 bases, the J end lost 13 bases, and 9 bases lay between the germline ends. Per germline, CDR1 MNHEY and CDR2 SVGEGT. The CDR3 has 12 amino acids.

V gene TRBV28 combines with J gene TRBJ2-5; D remains unclear. Trimming stripped 5 bases from V and 5 bases from J, with 18 bases between. Germline lookup yields CDR1 MDHEN and CDR2 SYDVKM. CDR3 length: 15 amino acids. Here the CDR3 reads CASSAPLRGRETQYF. The CDR3 region has the DNA TGTGCCAGCAGTGCCCCTCTGCGTGGCAGGGAGACCCAGTACTTC.

The chain links TRBV20-1 to TRBJ2-5; D is possibly TRBD1 or TRBD2 (5 bases each). The germline gives CDR1 DFQATT, CDR2 SNEGSKA (reference sequence). The CDR3 length is 14 residues. With 0 bases removed from V and 0 bases from J, the gap between germline ends came to 8 bases. As DNA, the CDR3 is TGCAGTGCTAGAGACTGGGGGAACCAAGAGACCCAGTACTTC. As protein: CSARDWGNQETQYF.

The chain uses TRBV29-1 and TRBJ2-7; D possibly corresponds to TRBD1 (5 bases). V was cut by 1 base and J by 2 bases, with 9 bases left in between. The germline CDR1 and CDR2 sequences are SQVTM and ANQGSEA. The CDR3 covers 13 residues. The CDR3 here is CSVEASGPYEQYF. The CDR3 DNA is TGCAGCGTTGAAGCTTCAGGGCCCTACGAGCAGTACTTC.

The V and J genes are TRBV30 and TRBJ1-5, with D maybe TRBD1 (6 bases). Germline V gene lookup returns CDR1 GTSNPN and CDR2 SVGIG (reference sequence). CDR3 length: 14 amino acids. Trimming shortened V by 3 bases and J by 6 bases, and 15 bases separated the two germline ends. For the CDR3, the DNA is TGTGCCTGGAGCCTTCAAAGGGGGGGTCAGCCCCAGCATTTT. Protein sequence: CAWSLQRGGQPQHF.

In this sample, this clonotype turned up many times. The chain couples TRBV5-1 to TRBJ1-2; D might be TRBD1 (6 bases). CDR3 length: 16 amino acids. CDR1 and CDR2 (germline): SGHRS, YFSETQ. V was cut by 0 bases and J by 4 bases, with 16 bases left in between. The CDR3 DNA reads TGCGCCAGCAGCTTGGGATCTACAGGGTCGGGCTATGGCTACACCTTC. This encodes CASSLGSTGSGYGYTF.

In its sample, this clonotype was seen a few times. This chain links TRBV27 with TRBJ1-5; no firm D call. Germline assignment: CDR1 MNHEY and CDR2 SMNVEV (reference sequence). The CDR3 covers 14 residues. V was cut by 2 bases and J by 6 bases, with 11 bases left in between. The CDR3 region has the DNA TGTGCCAGCAGTTTAGTCGGATTTAGTCAGCCCCAGCATTTT. Its translation: CASSLVGFSQPQHF.

The chain has TRBV2 and TRBJ2-5, with TRBD2 matching over 8 bases. J gave up 3 bases and V 8 bases, and 23 bases lay outside the gene matches. The CDR3 runs 19 residues. Looked up from germline, CDR1 is SNHLY and CDR2 is FYNNEI. DNA of the CDR3: TGTGCCAGCCTGACTTTTAGGATAGCGGGAAACCCAAGAAAAGAGACCCAGTACTTC. Translated, it gives CASLTFRIAGNPRKETQYF. Combining the CDR3 with reference TRBV2 and TRBJ2-5 gives the whole variable domain EPEVTQTPSHQVTQMGQEVILRCVPISNHLYFYWYRQILGQKVEFLVSFYNNEISEKSEIFDDQFSVERPDGSNFTLKIRSTKLEDSAMYFCASLTFRIAGNPRKETQYFGPGTRLLVL.

At least ten counts were recorded for this clonotype. The rearrangement uses TRBV30 and TRBJ2-5, with 10 bases lining up with TRBD2. The V gene end was trimmed by 3 bases and the J gene end by 5 bases; junction bases not matched to a gene: 6. The CDR3 has 14 residues. Germline V gene sequence: CDR1 GTSNPN, CDR2 SVGIG (reference sequence). This CDR3 is CAWSPSGGSETQYF. CDR3 DNA sequence: TGTGCCTGGAGCCCTAGCGGGGGTTCGGAGACCCAGTACTTC.

This clonotype was seen ten or more times. The chain carries TRBV6-1 and TRBJ1-2, with 7 positions matching TRBD1. The ends lost 5 bases at V and 8 bases at J; junction bases unmatched: 14. The germline CDR1 and CDR2 sequences are MNHNS and SASEGT. CDR3 length equals 15 residues. The CDR3 DNA reads TGTGCCAGCAGTACCACCTACAACAGGGGCGACGGCTACACCTTC. Protein product: CASSTTYNRGDGYTF.

This clonotype was recorded many times. An end of the junction does not agree with germline; a read error may underlie this. The chain has TRBV29-1 and TRBJ2-2, with 7 bases fitting TRBD2. CDR3 size: 15 residues. Germline CDR1 and CDR2: SQVTM and ANQGSEA. The CDR3 DNA reads TGCAGCGTGGAAGGGCGGGGGACCTTGGCCGGGGAGCTGTTTTTT. Encoded protein: CSVEGRGTLAGELFF.

This clonotype was seen repeatedly, ten times or more. This may arise from a read error, as a much more abundant clone is one base away. The CDR3 reads CASSLLDRWNTEACF. CDR3 nucleotides: TGTGCCAGCAGCTTGTTAGACAGATGGAACACTGAAGCTTGCTTT. The J gene is TRBJ1-1, the V gene TRBV7-2; D might be TRBD1 (5 bases). Germline CDR1 is SGHTA and CDR2 is FQGNSA. The CDR3 is made up of 15 amino acids.

This clonotype has at least ten counts. This chain joins TRBV4-1 and TRBJ1-1; D is unclear. V shed 2 bases and J shed 3 bases, with 10 bases lying between them. The germline V gene has CDR1 MGHRA and CDR2 YSYEKL. The CDR3 has 14 amino acids. In DNA, the CDR3 is TGCGCCAGCAGCCAAAGATCATTGGACACTGAAGCTTTCTTT. Translating it yields CASSQRSLDTEAFF.

This clonotype was seen many times. The chain combines TRBV7-8 with TRBJ1-2; D may be TRBD1 (6 bases). The germline V gene encodes CDR1 SGHVS and CDR2 FQNEAQ. Trimming stripped 2 bases from V and 6 bases from J, with 16 bases between. The CDR3 length is 15 residues. The CDR3 spells CASSLIGGPSDGYTF. CDR3 DNA: TGTGCCAGCAGCTTAATTGGGGGCCCTTCCGATGGCTACACCTTC.

This clonotype was observed at least ten times. This rearrangement joins TRBV5-1 to TRBJ1-1; D possibly corresponds to TRBD1 (5 bases). The CDR3 covers 13 residues. V was trimmed by 6 bases and J by 3 bases, leaving 12 bases between them. Per germline, CDR1 SGHRS and CDR2 YFSETQ. The CDR3 loop is CASTKLGDTEAFF. CDR3 DNA sequence: TGCGCCAGCACCAAACTAGGGGACACTGAAGCTTTCTTT.

This clonotype was observed at least ten times. The V call is TRBV2, the J call TRBJ2-2, with D perhaps TRBD2 (7 bases). The ends were cut back, 7 bases at V and 5 bases at J, with 17 bases in the middle. CDR1 is SNHLY and CDR2 is FYNNEI in the germline V gene. CDR3 length: 15 residues. The CDR3: CASKVVRGGTGELFF. CDR3 DNA: TGTGCCAGCAAGGTGGTTAGGGGGGGGACCGGGGAGCTGTTTTTT.

At least ten counts were recorded for this clonotype. The chain recombines TRBV6-1 with TRBJ2-5, with D perhaps matching TRBD1 (6 bases). This CDR3 contains 14 residues. The V end lost 6 bases, the J end lost 2 bases, and 13 bases lay between the germline ends. Germline loops: CDR1 MNHNS, CDR2 SASEGT. CDR3 residues: CASRSGTPQETQYF. CDR3 bases: TGTGCCAGCAGATCCGGGACACCGCAAGAGACCCAGTACTTC.

The gene calls are TRBV5-1 and TRBJ1-2, with TRBD1 matching over 7 bases. This CDR3 has 13 amino acids. Germline V CDR1 and CDR2: SGHRS, YFSETQ. V shed 7 bases and J 4 bases; nucleotides not matched to a gene: 7. The CDR3 spells CASQGERTYGYTF. CDR3 in DNA: TGCGCCAGCCAGGGGGAGAGGACCTATGGCTACACCTTC.

This clonotype was recorded at least ten times. The chain employs TRBV29-1 and TRBJ1-1; D is ambiguous. From germline, CDR1 is SQVTM and CDR2 ANQGSEA. This CDR3 has 12 residues. V lost 6 bases to trimming and J lost 11 bases, with 19 bases between them. The chain's CDR3 is CSVAASGSWAFF. For the CDR3, the DNA is TGCAGCGTCGCCGCTTCGGGCTCATGGGCTTTCTTT.

The sample holds a few counts of this clonotype. This sequence joins TRBV7-2 and TRBJ1-2; 7 nucleotides line up with TRBD1. CDR3 size: 15 residues. The germline V gene has CDR1 SGHTA and CDR2 FQGNSA. V dropped 3 bases and J dropped 6; count of bases not matched to a gene: 10. In nucleotides, the CDR3 is TGTGCCAGCAGCTTCGGCCCAGGGGGACAGAATGGCTACACCTTC. Its translation: CASSFGPGGQNGYTF.

This rearrangement joins TRBV30 to TRBJ2-5; 11 bases fit TRBD1. Germline CDR1 GTSNPN, CDR2 SVGIG (reference sequence). The CDR3 totals 19 residues. Trimming at V came to 4 bases and at J to 2 bases, leaving 18 bases not matched to a gene. The DNA of the CDR3 is TGTGCCTGGAATACCGGGACAGGGGGTACGACAGCTAATCAAGAGACCCAGTACTTC. Residues: CAWNTGTGGTTANQETQYF.

Comment on this clonotype: With a much larger clone just one base away, this may be a read error. This rearrangement joins TRBV5-1 to TRBJ2-2; perhaps TRBD2 as D (5 bases). Germline lookup yields CDR1 SGHRS and CDR2 YFSETQ. The CDR3 covers 13 residues. Here the CDR3 DNA reads TGCGCCAGCAGCTTGAGACCAACCGGGGAGCTGTCTTTT. It encodes CASSLRPTGELSF.

V usage is TRBV3-1 and J usage is TRBJ2-3; maybe TRBD2 (5 bases). V was pared by 3 bases and J by 4 bases, with 11 bases between. CDR3 length: 14 residues. Germline loops: CDR1 LGHDT, CDR2 YNNKEL (reference sequence). The CDR3 DNA sequence: TGTGCCAGCAGCCAGGGAGCCTCCGCAGATACGCAGTATTTT. Amino acids: CASSQGASADTQYF.

The rearrangement links TRBV6-1 to TRBJ1-1; TRBD1 might be the D (6 bases). Germline V gives CDR1 MNHNS, CDR2 SASEGT. V lost 6 bases and J lost 4, with 15 bases in between. The CDR3 consists of 14 residues. CDR3: CASRTGVAGTEAFF. Here the CDR3 DNA reads TGTGCCAGCAGGACAGGAGTCGCGGGCACTGAAGCTTTCTTT.